This passage covers 27 T cell receptor beta chains from one sample sequenced in a study of T cell repertoires in cytomegalovirus infection. TCRdb ran MiXCR on the reads and lists one entry per CDR3 protein. This table has hundreds of thousands of distinct CDR3 sequences, around 31% appearing once. No antigens are known for them. Specimen: cultured PBMCs, collected from culture after CMV antigen stimulation. These receptors were obtained from a human donor in good health (CMV status not recorded). Some clones in this sample may be carry-over from other donors' samples.

This sequence joins TRBV7-9 and TRBJ1-1; D remains ambiguous. The CDR3 is 11 residues long. CDR1 and CDR2 (germline): SEHNR, FQNEAQ (reference sequence). V lost 10 bases to trimming and J lost 3 bases, with 9 bases between them. DNA of the CDR3: TGTGCCACCTTTGGGGACACTGAAGCTTTCTTT. Protein: CATFGDTEAFF.

The rearrangement links TRBV27 to TRBJ1-5; TRBD1 is a possible D gene (5 bases). Per germline, CDR1 MNHEY and CDR2 SMNVEV (reference sequence). CDR3 length: 13 amino acids. V was cut by 7 bases and J by 3 bases, with 10 bases left in between. The CDR3 region is CASTTGFNQPQHF. The DNA for the CDR3 is TGTGCCAGCACAACAGGCTTCAATCAGCCCCAGCATTTT.

The chain combines TRBV2 with TRBJ1-5, with TRBD1 matching 7 bases. J gave up 3 bases and V 10 bases, and 9 bases lay outside the gene matches. This CDR3 has 14 residues. Germline CDR1 and CDR2: SNHLY and FYNNEI. CDR3 amino acids: CATGGGAINQPQHF. Here the CDR3 DNA reads TGTGCCACAGGGGGGGGCGCGATCAATCAGCCCCAGCATTTT.

This clonotype was observed a handful of times. The J gene is TRBJ2-7, the V gene TRBV2; maybe TRBD1 (5 bases). Trimming removed 4 bases from V and 1 base from J, with 8 bases in between. CDR1 is SNHLY and CDR2 is FYNNEI in the germline V gene. This CDR3 is 13 amino acids long. The chain's CDR3 is CASSVGQSYEQYF. CDR3 nucleotides: TGTGCCAGCAGTGTTGGACAATCCTACGAGCAGTACTTC.

The table lists this clonotype with a few counts. The chain links TRBV20-1 to TRBJ1-6; D remains unclear. V lost 0 bases and J 8 bases, leaving 14 bases between the germline ends. The CDR3 has 15 amino acids. Per the germline V gene, CDR1 is DFQATT and CDR2 is SNEGSKA (reference sequence). CDR3: CSARDHTEMYSPLHF. The CDR3 nucleotides read TGCAGTGCTAGAGATCACACGGAAATGTATTCACCCCTCCACTTT.

The rearrangement joins TRBV28 to TRBJ1-6; D remains ambiguous. CDR3 size: 14 residues. The ends were cut back, 1 base at V and 8 bases at J, with 9 bases in the middle. CDR1 is MDHEN, CDR2 SYDVKM, per germline. CDR3 nucleotide sequence: TGTGCCAGCAGTTTATTGGAAAGCCATTCACCCCTCCACTTT. As protein: CASSLLESHSPLHF.

In this sample, this clonotype turned up once. The chain joins TRBV12-3 or TRBV12-4 to TRBJ1-5, with D possibly matching TRBD1 (6 bases). With 6 bases removed from V and 6 bases from J, the gap between germline ends came to 15 bases. The CDR3 totals 14 residues. CDR3 sequence: CASRNTGFRQPQHF. CDR3 sequence (DNA): TGTGCCAGCAGGAACACAGGGTTTCGTCAGCCCCAGCATTTT.

V and J are TRBV7-9 and TRBJ1-3; D not resolved. Germline values: CDR1 SEHNR, CDR2 FQNEAQ (reference sequence). CDR3 length: 16 amino acids. V lost 1 base to trimming and J lost 3 bases, with 13 bases between them. The chain's CDR3 is CASSLGPDMFGNTIYF. The CDR3 nucleotides are TGTGCCAGCAGCTTAGGCCCTGACATGTTTGGAAACACCATATATTTT.

In its sample, this clonotype was seen a few times. V usage is TRBV11-2 and J usage is TRBJ2-3; 10 bases are a match to TRBD2. CDR1 SGHAT and CDR2 FQNNGV come from the germline V gene. V shed 3 bases, J shed 5 bases, and the junction held 8 bases outside the gene matches. The CDR3 consists of 16 residues. The CDR3 DNA reads as TGTGCCAGCAGCTTGGATAGCGGGGGGCGTCGAGATACGCAGTATTTT. Protein sequence: CASSLDSGGRRDTQYF.

This chain links TRBV5-4 with TRBJ1-2; D is undetermined. The CDR3 is 16 amino acids. Germline CDR1 and CDR2: SGHNT and YYREEE (reference sequence). V lost 4 bases and J 0 bases, leaving 16 bases between the germline ends. DNA of the CDR3: TGTGCCAGCAGCCGGTTCGCTGGGTTCGCTAACTATGGCTACACCTTC. It yields the protein CASSRFAGFANYGYTF.

The gene calls are TRBV27 and TRBJ1-5, with 8 bases identical to TRBD1. The V segment lost 4 bases and the J segment 5 bases; nucleotides outside the gene matches: 7. This CDR3 contains 15 residues. CDR1 and CDR2 from the germline V gene are MNHEY and SMNVEV (reference sequence). The CDR3 DNA reads TGTGCCAGCAGTTGGGGGACAGGCCTTGATCAGCCCCAGCATTTT. Its protein product is CASSWGTGLDQPQHF.

The chain is built from TRBV10-3 and TRBJ2-3; no reliable D call. Deletions cut 2 bases from V and 6 bases from J, with 9 bases between. The CDR3 is 13 residues long. Germline CDR1 is ENHRY and CDR2 is SYGVKD. CDR3 residues: CAISEPLSDTQYF. For the CDR3, the DNA is TGTGCCATCAGTGAGCCCCTTTCGGATACGCAGTATTTT.

This clonotype was observed a few times. V and J are TRBV4-1 and TRBJ1-2; D might be TRBD1 (5 bases). Trimming took off 2 bases at V and 4 bases at J, with 23 bases between the two ends. This CDR3 is built from 18 residues. Germline V gene lookup returns CDR1 MGHRA and CDR2 YSYEKL. The CDR3 bases are TGCGCCAGCAGCCAAACCTTTCAGATCAGGGTCGGAACCTATGGCTACACCTTC. Protein sequence: CASSQTFQIRVGTYGYTF.

The V and J genes are TRBV5-6 and TRBJ2-3; 10 bases match TRBD2. There are 15 residues in the CDR3. Germline CDR1 and CDR2: SGHDT and YYEEEE. With V trimmed by 5 bases and J by 6 bases, 9 bases remained unmatched. The CDR3 spells CASSKRASGGDTQYF. DNA of the CDR3: TGTGCCAGCAGTAAGAGGGCTAGCGGGGGTGATACGCAGTATTTT. The variable domain in full, completed from reference TRBV5-6 and TRBJ2-3, reads DAGVTQSPTHLIKTRGQQVTLRCSPKSGHDTVSWYQQALGQGPQFIFQYYEEEERQRGNFPDRFSGHQFPNYSSELNVNALLLGDSALYLCASSKRASGGDTQYFGPGTRLTVL.

V gene TRBV7-9 combines with J gene TRBJ1-5; no firm D call. Deletions cut 2 bases from V and 4 bases from J, with 9 bases between. The CDR3 sequence is 14 residues long. CDR1 and CDR2 (germline): SEHNR, FQNEAQ (reference sequence). The DNA for the CDR3 is TGTGCCAGCAGCTTAATGGCCTCTAATCAGCCCCAGCATTTT. This sequence encodes CASSLMASNQPQHF.

This clonotype was detected only a few times. The chain joins TRBV30 to TRBJ1-6; possibly TRBD1 for D (6 bases). Germline V gives CDR1 GTSNPN, CDR2 SVGIG (reference sequence). V lost 6 bases and J 8 bases, leaving 14 bases between the germline ends. This CDR3 is built from 13 residues. The CDR3 here is CACLRQVDSPLHF. CDR3 DNA sequence: TGTGCCTGCCTGCGACAGGTCGATTCACCCCTCCACTTT. The full variable domain, completed using reference TRBV30 and TRBJ1-6, is SQTIHQWPATLVQPVGSPLSLECTVEGTSNPNLYWYRQAAGRGLQLLFYSVGIGQISSEVPQNLSASRPQDRQFILSSKKLLLSDSGFYLCACLRQVDSPLHFGNGTRLTVT.

This clonotype was seen a handful of times. CDR3 loop: CASSLIRGSHTIYF. Written as DNA, the CDR3 is TGTGCCAGCAGCTTAATCAGGGGGAGCCACACCATATATTTT. This chain uses TRBV7-2 with TRBJ1-3; 7 bases are a match to TRBD1. This CDR3 region has 14 residues. Germline V gene sequence: CDR1 SGHTA, CDR2 FQGNSA. V was clipped by 2 bases and J by 8 bases; unmatched bases: 6.

The V call is TRBV29-1, the J call TRBJ2-3, with 7 bases identical to TRBD1. This CDR3 is 12 amino acids long. Germline values: CDR1 SQVTM, CDR2 ANQGSEA. The DNA of the CDR3 is TGCAGTCTACAGGGGTTGACAGATACGCAGTATTTT. It is translated as CSLQGLTDTQYF.

The V call is TRBV18, the J call TRBJ2-7; no clear D. Germline assignment: CDR1 KGHSH and CDR2 LQKENI. V lost 2 bases and J 0 bases, leaving 20 bases between the germline ends. This CDR3 has 18 residues. This CDR3 is CASSPGRYRSLTSYEQYF. CDR3 in DNA: TGTGCCAGCTCACCAGGACGGTACAGATCCTTAACCTCCTACGAGCAGTACTTC. The whole variable domain, filled in from reference TRBV18 and TRBJ2-7, reads NAGVMQNPRHLVRRRGQEARLRCSPMKGHSHVYWYRQLPEEGLKFMVYLQKENIIDESGMPKERFSAEFPKEGPSILRIQQVVRGDSAAYFCASSPGRYRSLTSYEQYFGPGTRLTVT.

In this sample, this clonotype turned up many times. CDR3 DNA: TGTGCCAGCACCTTAATAAGGGGAACAGGGCGAACAGATACGCAGTATTTT. This translates into CASTLIRGTGRTDTQYF. This sequence joins TRBV27 and TRBJ2-3, with D perhaps TRBD1 (6 bases). CDR1 is MNHEY and CDR2 is SMNVEV in the germline V gene (reference sequence). V was shortened by 7 bases and J by 3 bases, with 23 bases between the two germline ends. The CDR3 runs to 17 residues.

This clonotype was found many times. The chain recombines TRBV7-2 with TRBJ2-3; D call uncertain. CDR1 SGHTA and CDR2 FQGNSA come from the germline V gene. This CDR3 contains 12 residues. V lost 5 bases to trimming and J lost 4 bases, with 7 bases between them. The CDR3 DNA is TGTGCCAGCAGCCCCACGGCAGATACGCAGTATTTT. Protein: CASSPTADTQYF.

A few counts support this clonotype. This chain joins TRBV4-1 and TRBJ2-1; 10 nucleotides agree with TRBD2. Germline lookup yields CDR1 MGHRA and CDR2 YSYEKL. The junction had 6 bases not matched to a gene; V was cut back by 5 bases and J by 5 bases. The CDR3 extends over 15 amino acids. CDR3 sequence reads: CASSLGLARHNEQFF. The CDR3 DNA reads TGCGCCAGCAGCTTGGGACTAGCGAGACACAATGAGCAGTTCTTC.

This clonotype has just a few counts. The CDR3 sequence is CASSLLGDSSPLHF. CDR3 in DNA: TGTGCCAGCAGCTTACTCGGGGATAGTTCACCCCTCCACTTT. The V and J genes are TRBV7-6 and TRBJ1-6; D unresolved. The CDR3 length is 14 residues. Germline V gene lookup returns CDR1 SGHVS and CDR2 FNYEAQ. Deletions cut 2 bases from V and 9 bases from J, with 11 bases between.

This clonotype was detected a few times. The rearrangement joins TRBV12-3 or TRBV12-4 to TRBJ2-3, with D tentatively TRBD2 (5 bases). The V and J ends lost 7 bases and 5 bases respectively, with 16 bases between them. The CDR3 covers 14 residues. The CDR3: CASTMGLAGDTQYF. The CDR3 region has the DNA TGTGCCAGCACCATGGGCTTGGCGGGAGATACGCAGTATTTT.

The sample holds many counts of this clonotype. The limits of the CDR3 on the DNA are not certain, so only TCRdb's listed CDR3 is given. The chain carries TRBV7-2 and TRBJ1-2; TRBD1 was called by the table and not checked on the DNA. The CDR3 region is 15 residues in length, termini included. Germline V lookup: CDR1 SGHTA, CDR2 FQGNSA. This CDR3 reads CASSLVGRGTGQVPF.

The chain employs TRBV20-1 and TRBJ1-2; no reliable D call. V lost 1 base to trimming and J lost 4 bases, with 13 bases between them. The germline gives CDR1 DFQATT, CDR2 SNEGSKA (reference sequence). This CDR3 spans 14 amino acids. This chain's CDR3 is CSARVRTVTYGYTF. In nucleotides, the CDR3 is TGCAGTGCTAGAGTCCGCACGGTGACCTATGGCTACACCTTC.

In its sample, this clonotype was seen a few times. The chain carries TRBV10-3 and TRBJ2-1, with TRBD1 matching over 10 bases. The CDR3 is made up of 15 amino acids. Trimming took 2 bases from V and 4 from J; bases not matched to a gene: 2. In germline, CDR1 is ENHRY, CDR2 SYGVKD. The CDR3 loop reads CAISEDRGRYNEQFF. As DNA, the CDR3 is TGTGCCATCAGTGAGGACAGGGGGCGTTACAATGAGCAGTTCTTC.